A selection of T cell receptor beta chains follows, all from one sample in a study of blood T cell repertoires in COVID-19. The assay was immunoSEQ multiplex PCR, and TCRdb's table has in-frame clones only and misses some. Seen here are under 300,000 clones, approximately 83% observed once, and the top ten hold 9.5% to 12%. Sample: peripheral blood. These receptors were collected from a woman between 70 and 85 years old with acute or convalescent COVID-19. The CDR3 runs from the conserved cysteine through the conserved F or W. Fields, in order: J gene, V gene, clone size, D gene, CDR3 DNA, CDR3 protein. D genes are given only for firm matches. Rows may omit the clone size; those that give it use once, few, many or a size class.

TRBJ1-3	TRBV29-1	once	-	TGCAGCGTTTATGATCGGAGAAGTTCTGGAAACACCATATATTTT	CSVYDRRSSGNTIYF
TRBJ2-7	TRBV5-1	-	-	TGCGCCAGCAGCTTGGCGGGTTTTGTGTACGAGCAGTACTTC	CASSLAGFVYEQYF
TRBJ1-2	TRBV5-1	-	TRBD1	TGCGCCAGCAGCTTGGAAGTCCGGACAGGGGGCGTGGGTGGCTACACCTTC	CASSLEVRTGGVGGYTF
TRBJ2-1	TRBV3-1/TRBV3-2	-	TRBD2	TGTGCCAGCAGCCAAGAGTTAACTAGCGGGGGGTACAATGAGCAGTTCTTC	CASSQELTSGGYNEQFF
TRBJ1-2	TRBV4-1	-	-	TGCGCCAGCAGCCAAGGCGGTGCAGTTCCCTACACCTTC	CASSQGGAVPYTF
TRBJ2-7	TRBV19	-	-	TGTGCCAGTTCGAGCGGATACTACGAGCAGTACTTC	CASSSGYYEQYF
TRBJ1-1	TRBV12-3/TRBV12-4	once	-	TGTGCCAGCAGGGTACAGGGGAACACTGAAGCTTTCTTT	CASRVQGNTEAFF
TRBJ2-7	TRBV5-1	-	TRBD1	TGCGCCAGCAGCACGACCGGGACAGGGCCTTACGAGCAGTACTTC	CASSTTGTGPYEQYF
TRBJ1-5	TRBV5-6	-	-	TGTGCCAGCAGCTTGACCGCTGGGGCTCAGCCCCAGCATTTT	CASSLTAGAQPQHF
TRBJ2-3	TRBV5-1	-	-	TGCGCCAGCAGCTTGTCCACGGGAGATACGCAGTATTTT	CASSLSTGDTQYF
TRBJ1-6	TRBV19	-	-	TGTGCCAGTAGTATGGAAGAGGTGACACCCCTCCACTTT	CASSMEEVTPLHF
TRBJ2-3	TRBV7-2	-	TRBD1	TGTGCCAGCAGCTTGCAGAGGGGGCTCACAGATACGCAGTATTTT	CASSLQRGLTDTQYF
TRBJ2-7	TRBV5-4	once	-	TGTGCCAGCAGCTCCCAGGGTCCACCCTACGAGCAGTACTTC	CASSSQGPPYEQYF
TRBJ1-2	TRBV18	-	TRBD1	TGTGCCAGCTCACCCTACACGACAGGGGGCGGTTATTATGGCTACACCTTC	CASSPYTTGGGYYGYTF
TRBJ1-1	TRBV6-5	-	-	TGTGCCAGCTCTAATACGGGAGCTAACACTGAAGCTTTCTTT	CASSNTGANTEAFF
TRBJ2-3	TRBV7-8	-	TRBD2	TGTGCCAGCAGCTTCCGACTAGCGGGGGGAGATACGCAGTATTTT	CASSFRLAGGDTQYF